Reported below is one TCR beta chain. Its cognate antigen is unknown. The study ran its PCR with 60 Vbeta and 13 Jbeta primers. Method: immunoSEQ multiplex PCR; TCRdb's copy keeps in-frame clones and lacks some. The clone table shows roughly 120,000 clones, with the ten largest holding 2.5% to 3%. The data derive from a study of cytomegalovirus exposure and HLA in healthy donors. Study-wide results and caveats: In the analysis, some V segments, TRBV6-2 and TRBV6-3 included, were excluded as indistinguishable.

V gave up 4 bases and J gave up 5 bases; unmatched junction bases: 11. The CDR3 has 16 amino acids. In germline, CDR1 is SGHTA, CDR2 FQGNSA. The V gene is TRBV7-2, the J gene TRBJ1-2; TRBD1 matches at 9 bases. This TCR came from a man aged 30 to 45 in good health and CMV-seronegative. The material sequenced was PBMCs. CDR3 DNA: TGTGCCAGCAGCTCGTTTCCCCGCGGACAGGGGTATGGCTACACCTTC. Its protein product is CASSSFPRGQGYGYTF. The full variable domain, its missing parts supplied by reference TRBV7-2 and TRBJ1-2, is GAGVSQSPSNKVTEKGKDVELRCDPISGHTALYWYRQSLGQGLEFLIYFQGNSAPDKSGLPSDRFSAERTGGSVSTLTIQRTQQEDSAVYLCASSSFPRGQGYGYTFGSGTRLTVV.